This T cell receptor beta chain is drawn from a study of T-cell reconstitution after alpha-beta-depleted transplantation in children (dated by TCRdb to between 2015 and 2016). Study-wide context: Using TCR repertoire profiling, the study followed T-cell immune reconstitution in a quantitative way in children after TCRalphabeta/CD19-depleted allogeneic hematopoietic cell transplantation.

Sample treatment or condition, as interpreted from the label and publication: allogeneic hematopoietic cell transplantation with graft depleted of TCRalphabeta T cells and CD19 B cells. Transplant recipients were children who received TCRalphabeta/CD19-depleted allogeneic hematopoietic cell grafts. What the study reported, not specific to this receptor: The frequencies of hyperexpanded clones fell over the following months, and after one year, T-cell counts and TCRbeta diversity were mostly attributed to newly produced T cells. In some patients, the high TCRbeta diversity seen at day 60 was put down to recipient T cells and intrathymic progenitors that had survived conditioning. About two months after transplant, the apparently early recovery of alphabetaT-cell counts reportedly depended on just several hundred clones that had expanded rapidly and came from non-depleted graft cells.

Receptor amplification or capture employed PCR. The listed sequencing device is Illumina HiSeq 2500. TCR library preparation used molecular barcoding, with unique molecular identifiers applied to normalize quantification of the TCRbeta repertoire. TCRdb reanalyzed the raw reads on its own, using fastp at Q25 for trimming and MiXCR for clone calling, and kept in-frame beta chains. Identical CDR3 protein sequences are pooled into one entry, listed with their most common genes and DNA. Counted in this sample were about 1,000,000 distinct CDR3 sequences; roughly 29% of them appeared once. In total, the top ten clones hold over 25% of the sample. This clonotype showed up just once. Its antigen has not been determined. The input lacks base qualities; no much larger clone sits a single base away. There are 17 amino acids in the CDR3, from cysteine to phenylalanine inclusive. Only the CDR3 region is kept as DNA, spanning 51 bases read in frame from base 1. The V end loses 0 bases and the J end loses 5 bases, and a stretch of 18 bases separates them. In the germline V gene, CDR1 corresponds to SGHRS and CDR2 to YFSETQ.

The origin of this receptor is a boy under three years old who had a stem cell transplant for SCID, so the T cells may come from the graft donor. Sequencing was performed on PBMCs, mostly from graft donor cells, taken 360 days after TCRalphabeta/CD19-depleted stem cell transplant. The sequence is built from TRBV5-1 and TRBJ2-4; the D gene is perhaps TRBD2, on 5 matching bases. At the DNA level, the sequence is TGCGCCAGCAGCTTGGAAGGTCTCCCTGGGAGAGAAAACATTCAGTACTTC. It is translated as CASSLEGLPGRENIQYF.